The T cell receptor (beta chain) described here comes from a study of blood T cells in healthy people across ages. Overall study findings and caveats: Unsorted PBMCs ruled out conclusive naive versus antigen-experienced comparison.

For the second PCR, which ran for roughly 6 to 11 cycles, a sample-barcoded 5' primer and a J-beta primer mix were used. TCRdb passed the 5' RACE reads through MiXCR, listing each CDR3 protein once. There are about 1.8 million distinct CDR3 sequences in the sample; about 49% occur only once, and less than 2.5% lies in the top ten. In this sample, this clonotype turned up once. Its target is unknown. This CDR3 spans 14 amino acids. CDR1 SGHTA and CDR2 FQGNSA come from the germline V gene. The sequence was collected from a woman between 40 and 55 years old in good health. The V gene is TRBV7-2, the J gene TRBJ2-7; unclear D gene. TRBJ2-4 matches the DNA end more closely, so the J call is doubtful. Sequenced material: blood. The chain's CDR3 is CASSPGIGENIQYF. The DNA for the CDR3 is TGTGCCAGCAGCCCTGGTATAGGCGAAAACATTCAGTACTTC.